This T cell receptor (beta chain) emerged from a study of metastatic and nonmetastatic thyroid tumors (dated by TCRdb to the early 2020s). About the investigation overall: The researchers compared repertoires between peripheral blood samples and tumor or nodule tissue samples from patients with malignant or benign thyroid disease.

V is trimmed back by 5 bases and J by 0 bases, and the junction contains 7 bases that no gene match accounts for. The CDR3 spans 15 residues, from the cysteine through the phenylalanine. The kept DNA is CDR3 alone, 45 bases in frame from the first base. Sequences SEHNR (CDR1) and FQNEAQ (CDR2) are obtained from the germline V gene (reference sequence). This clone was seen repeatedly, ten times or more. Its antigen is still unknown. No clone much larger than this one lies a single base away; base qualities are absent. None of the patients had been given any treatment before thyroid surgery. Using T-cell receptor beta sequencing, the study looked back at clinical samples from patients collected from the early 2010s to the late 2010s. Library preparation used PCR. The sequencer was an Illumina HiSeq 4000. High-throughput sequencing was used to profile the TCR beta-chain CDR3 region of every patient. Per the original workflow: Drawing on CDR3 differences between clinicopathological groups, the researchers built a classifier meant to tell apart patients with distant-metastatic papillary thyroid cancer. To measure repertoire diversity the researchers used the Shannon index, while the Morisita-Horn index served to gauge how similar the tumor and blood repertoires were. TCRdb cleaned the public reads at Q25 with fastp, built clones with MiXCR and kept in-frame beta chains. The authors' filters were not applied to this entry. The sample data list some 39,000 clones, and roughly 15% of these were observed just once. The ten top clones hold roughly 20% of the sample.

Beyond this particular receptor, the publication reports: In both blood and tumor samples, malignant tumors were reported to have significantly higher TCR beta diversity than benign nodules.

The TCR was taken from a female donor with papillary thyroid cancer or a benign thyroid nodule (not recorded which). Some clones in this sample may be carry-over from other donors' samples. This sequence uses TRBV7-9 and TRBJ2-7, with 7 middle bases fitting TRBD1. Specimen: blood. CDR3 sequence: CASSPGQARSYEQYF. The sequenced DNA is TGTGCCAGCAGCCCAGGACAGGCACGCTCCTACGAGCAGTACTTC.